A single TCR beta chain is shown here with its context. Its antigen is currently unknown. Germline V gene sequence: CDR1 SGHKS, CDR2 YYEKEE (reference sequence). The CDR3 extends over 11 amino acids. The germline V and J ends were trimmed by 0 bases and 14 bases, with 9 bases remaining between them. Via MiXCR, TCRdb re-called the 5' RACE reads, giving one row per CDR3 protein. The repertoire holds a few hundred thousand distinct CDR3 sequences, with more than 20% as singletons. This record belongs to a study of CD8 T cells in ankylosing spondylitis. Study-wide results and limits: Characteristic, it appeared, of ankylosing spondylitis blood was a TCR beta motif of fewer than 10 highly homologous variants.

The receptor was isolated from a male donor with ankylosing spondylitis. The chain carries TRBV5-5 and TRBJ2-4; D perhaps matches TRBD2 (6 bases). What was sequenced was blood, either unsorted or a sorted T cell fraction (not recorded which). As DNA, the CDR3 is TGTGCCAGCAGCTTGGGGGACTCTGAGTACTTC. This encodes CASSLGDSEYF. The complete variable domain, with remaining parts taken from reference TRBV5-5 and TRBJ2-4, reads DAGVTQSPTHLIKTRGQQVTLRCSPISGHKSVSWYQQVLGQGPQFIFQYYEKEERGRGNFPDRFSARQFPNYSSELNVNALLLGDSALYLCASSLGDSEYFGAGTRLSVL.